Included here is one T cell receptor beta chain sequence, with context. The CDR3 runs to 16 residues. Germline V gives CDR1 SGDLS, CDR2 YYNGEE. After removal of 2 bases from V and 5 bases from J, the junction contained 5 bases not matched to a gene. These data originate in a study of T cell changes during pregnancy in multiple sclerosis. Using immunoSEQ multiplex PCR, the repertoire was profiled, and TCRdb retains in-frame clones only, with some absent. The table has roughly 93,000 clones, approximately 89% seen once. The sample consisted of peripheral blood, taken in the first trimester of pregnancy. The V call is TRBV9, the J call TRBJ2-1, with 12 bases lining up with TRBD2. The sequence derives from a female donor in good health, enrolled as a control in a pregnancy study. Written as DNA, the CDR3 is TGTGCCAGCAGCGTGTTCCTAGCGGGGGGGAACAATGAGCAGTTCTTC. This translates into CASSVFLAGGNNEQFF.